A single sample gave rise to the 23 T cell receptor beta chains below, sequenced in a study of Ad26.COV2.S vaccination and SARS-CoV-2 variants. As for treatment: around 19 received Ad26.COV2.S at low or high dose, single or two shots; a few received placebo; per-sample allocation not given. Repertoires come from day 63 after the first vaccine or placebo injection. Profiling relied on immunoSEQ multiplex PCR, and the TCRdb table lists in-frame clones only, not all of them. Here the sample spans roughly 350,000 clones, roughly 91% being singletons. Material: peripheral blood, obtained in a trial of Ad26.COV2.S vaccine versus placebo. All receptors derive from a person between 18 and 65 years old who received the Ad26.COV2.S COVID-19 vaccine or a placebo.

The chain couples TRBV7-9 to TRBJ2-6; 9 bases agree with TRBD1. The J segment lost 2 bases and the V segment lost 5 bases, leaving 10 bases of the junction unmatched. Germline V lookup: CDR1 SEHNR, CDR2 FQNEAQ (reference sequence). The CDR3 consists of 18 residues. The CDR3 loop is CASSPGTGTSPGANVLTF. The CDR3 region has the DNA TGTGCCAGCAGCCCAGGGACAGGGACATCCCCTGGGGCCAACGTCCTGACTTTC.

This sequence joins TRBV30 and TRBJ1-2, with D maybe TRBD1 (6 bases). The CDR3 has 12 residues. The ends were cut back, 1 base at V and 7 bases at J, with 10 bases in the middle. Germline loops: CDR1 GTSNPN, CDR2 SVGIG (reference sequence). The CDR3 region has the DNA TGTGCCTGGAGTGGGGGGCACCCTGGCTACACCTTC. Protein product: CAWSGGHPGYTF.

The gene calls are TRBV4-1 and TRBJ1-5, with a weak D call TRBD1 (5 bases). The germline V gene encodes CDR1 MGHRA and CDR2 YSYEKL. The V gene lost 0 bases and the J gene lost 5 bases, with 11 bases spanning the gap. This CDR3 is 15 amino acids long. CDR3 nucleotide sequence: TGCGCCAGCAGCCAAGATCGGGGGGGGGATCAGCCCCAGCATTTT. Its protein is CASSQDRGGDQPQHF.

Details on this clone: One end of the junction does not line up with germline, which may come from a read error. The chain couples TRBV6-2 or TRBV6-3 to TRBJ2-7, with D hard to call. The CDR3 totals 12 residues. Per germline, CDR1 MNHEY and CDR2 SVGEGT. In DNA, the CDR3 is TGTGCCAGCGGTTATAGCTCCTACGAGCAGTACTTC. It translates to CASGYSSYEQYF.

V gene TRBV7-9 combines with J gene TRBJ2-7; 8 bases fit TRBD2. The CDR3 loop spans 17 amino acids. The J segment lost 0 bases and the V segment lost 4 bases, leaving 11 bases of the junction unmatched. Germline V gene data show CDR1 as SEHNR and CDR2 as FQNEAQ (reference sequence). CDR3 amino acids: CASSSRGGGGPSYEQYF. CDR3 sequence (DNA): TGTGCCAGCAGCTCCCGCGGGGGCGGGGGGCCCTCCTACGAGCAGTACTTC.

The J gene is TRBJ1-2, the V gene TRBV6-5; D possibly corresponds to TRBD1 (5 bases). This CDR3 comprises 12 residues. V shed 5 bases and J shed 7 bases, with 11 bases lying between them. CDR1 is MNHEY and CDR2 is SVGAGI in the germline V gene. CDR3 nucleotides: TGTGCCAGCAGTCAGGGCAGTAGTGGCTACACCTTC. Translated: CASSQGSSGYTF.

The chain carries TRBV3-1 (or the pseudogene TRBV3-2) and TRBJ2-2; a possible D gene is TRBD1 (7 bases). The V and J ends lost 4 bases and 7 bases respectively, with 19 bases between them. The CDR3 covers 16 residues. Germline V gene lookup returns CDR1 LGHDT and CDR2 YNNKEL (reference sequence). The CDR3 sequence: CASSPVQGGGIGELFF. The CDR3, as DNA: TGTGCCAGCAGCCCTGTTCAGGGGGGCGGAATCGGGGAGCTGTTTTTT.

This clone was seen only a few times. A much larger clone sits a single nucleotide away, making a read error possible. The sample carries other DNA sequences with the same CDR3. This CDR3 reads CASSLNYEQYF. In nucleotides, the CDR3 is TGTGCCAGCAGCTTGAACTACGAGCAGTACTTC. The V call is TRBV5-6, the J call TRBJ2-7; D call uncertain. Trimming took 1 base from V and 3 from J, leaving 2 bases between them. Germline CDR1 reads SGHDT; CDR2 reads YYEEEE. The CDR3 extends over 11 amino acids.

The chain joins TRBV29-1 to TRBJ2-7; perhaps D is TRBD1 or TRBD2 (5 bases each). Germline CDR1 and CDR2: SQVTM and ANQGSEA. The CDR3 contains 13 residues. The V and J ends lost 7 bases and 5 bases respectively, with 18 bases between them. CDR3 protein: CSALRDLYDEQYF. For the CDR3, the DNA is TGCAGCGCTCTCCGGGACCTCTATGACGAGCAGTACTTC.

The rearrangement joins TRBV29-1 to TRBJ1-2, with D perhaps matching TRBD1 (5 bases). The CDR3 has 13 residues. V shed 1 base and J shed 4 bases, with 10 bases lying between them. Germline V CDR1 and CDR2: SQVTM, ANQGSEA. The CDR3 DNA reads as TGCAGCGTTGAAGGGGGACTGCTCTATGGCTACACCTTC. Translated, it gives CSVEGGLLYGYTF.

In its sample, this clone was seen a few times. This chain links TRBV27 with TRBJ1-1; 7 bases are a match to TRBD1. From germline, CDR1 is MNHEY and CDR2 SMNVEV (reference sequence). Germline trimming cut 6 bases from V and 3 bases from J; bases unmatched to any gene: 7. This CDR3 has 14 amino acids. CDR3 sequence reads: CASRPQGTYTEAFF. The CDR3 coding sequence is TGTGCCAGCAGACCACAGGGGACCTACACTGAAGCTTTCTTT.

V gene TRBV7-2 combines with J gene TRBJ2-6; weak D call: TRBD2 (7 bases). V was shortened by 6 bases and J by 2 bases, with 11 bases between the two germline ends. This CDR3 contains 15 residues. In germline, CDR1 is SGHTA, CDR2 FQGNSA. As DNA, the CDR3 is TGTGCCAGCAGGGGGGGGCATACTGGGGCCAACGTCCTGACTTTC. Translating gives CASRGGHTGANVLTF.

The rearrangement links TRBV30 to TRBJ2-2; D is unresolved. This CDR3 has 12 residues. CDR1 and CDR2 from the germline V gene are GTSNPN and SVGIG (reference sequence). V lost 2 bases and J lost 7, with 8 bases in between. CDR3 sequence: CAWSPRSGELFF. CDR3 sequence (DNA): TGTGCCTGGAGTCCCCGCAGCGGGGAGCTGTTTTTT.

CDR3 sequence reads: CASTVGGDYGTQYF. The DNA for the CDR3 is TGCGCCAGCACCGTCGGGGGGGATTATGGTACGCAGTATTTT. The rearrangement uses TRBV5-1 and TRBJ2-3, with 8 bases aligning to TRBD2. V lost 6 bases and J lost 8; bases outside the gene matches: 11. Germline assignment: CDR1 SGHRS and CDR2 YFSETQ. This CDR3 region has 14 residues. Variable domain in full (rest from reference TRBV5-1 and TRBJ2-3): KAGVTQTPRYLIKTRGQQVTLSCSPISGHRSVSWYQQTPGQGLQFLFEYFSETQRNKGNFPGRFSGRQFSNSRSEMNVSTLELGDSALYLCASTVGGDYGTQYFGPGTRLTVL.

The V gene is TRBV7-3, the J gene TRBJ1-1; D unclear. V shed 5 bases and J shed 0 bases, with 16 bases lying between them. CDR3 size: 16 residues. Germline V CDR1 and CDR2: SGHTA, FQGTGA. This CDR3 reads CASSPNRPRVNTEAFF. The CDR3 nucleotides read TGTGCCAGCAGCCCAAACCGGCCGAGGGTGAACACTGAAGCTTTCTTT.

The gene calls are TRBV30 and TRBJ1-2; no firm D call. Trimming removed 0 bases at V and 8 bases at J, with 10 bases between. This CDR3 contains 12 residues. Per the germline V gene, CDR1 is GTSNPN and CDR2 is SVGIG (reference sequence). The CDR3: CAWSVLKGGYTF. The DNA for the CDR3 is TGTGCCTGGAGTGTGTTAAAAGGGGGCTACACCTTC.

This chain uses TRBV5-6 with TRBJ1-2; the D gene is possibly TRBD1 (5 bases). Trimming removed 4 bases from V and 4 bases from J, with 11 bases in between. Per germline, CDR1 SGHDT and CDR2 YYEEEE. The CDR3 totals 13 residues. The CDR3 loop is CASSPDSPYGYTF. In nucleotides, the CDR3 is TGTGCCAGCAGCCCCGACAGTCCCTATGGCTACACCTTC.

The V gene is TRBV7-9, the J gene TRBJ1-2; D possibly corresponds to TRBD1 (6 bases). Deletions cut 8 bases from V and 1 base from J, with 14 bases between. CDR1 and CDR2 (germline): SEHNR, FQNEAQ (reference sequence). The CDR3 covers 14 residues. The CDR3 DNA follows: TGTGCCAGCGACTCCAAGGACAGTAACTATGGCTACACCTTC. This encodes CASDSKDSNYGYTF.

This rearrangement joins TRBV2 to TRBJ2-3, with D unclear. Trimming left V 3 bases short and J 4 bases short, with 17 bases between. The CDR3 covers 16 residues. CDR1 SNHLY and CDR2 FYNNEI come from the germline V gene. The CDR3 here is CASSDLMGWSADTQYF. CDR3 nucleotides: TGTGCCAGCAGTGACTTGATGGGGTGGTCCGCAGATACGCAGTATTTT.

The V gene is TRBV25-1, the J gene TRBJ1-1; a weak D match, TRBD1 (6 bases). Germline V CDR1 and CDR2: MGHDK, SYGVNS. The CDR3 length is 15 residues. Trimming cost V 1 base and J 2 bases, with 11 bases left between them. The CDR3 reads CASSEWGGLNTEAFF. CDR3 coding DNA: TGTGCCAGCAGTGAATGGGGGGGGCTCAACACTGAAGCTTTCTTT.

The V call is TRBV5-6, the J call TRBJ1-2; the D is unclear. V lost 0 bases, J lost 8 bases, and 11 bases lay in between. CDR3 length: 13 amino acids. Germline CDR1 reads SGHDT; CDR2 reads YYEEEE. The CDR3: CASSLGSSGGYTF. CDR3 nucleotides: TGTGCCAGCAGCTTGGGTTCATCTGGGGGCTACACCTTC.

DNA of the CDR3: TGTGCCAGCAGCAAAGATAGGGGGGGCCGTCAAGAGACCCAGTACTTC. This translates into CASSKDRGGRQETQYF. The V call is TRBV21-1, the J call TRBJ2-5; the table calls TRBD2, which could not be checked here. TRBV21-1 constitutes a pseudogene. The CDR3 spans 16 residues.

The CDR3 nucleotides read TGTGCCAGCAGTCGGGGTTTGGGGGTCGGGCAGTTCTTC. Translating it yields CASSRGLGVGQFF. The chain carries TRBV27 and TRBJ2-1; tentatively, D is TRBD1 or TRBD2 (5 bases each). This CDR3 is 13 amino acids long. V was trimmed by 5 bases and J by 12 bases, leaving 17 bases between them. The germline gives CDR1 MNHEY, CDR2 SMNVEV (reference sequence).